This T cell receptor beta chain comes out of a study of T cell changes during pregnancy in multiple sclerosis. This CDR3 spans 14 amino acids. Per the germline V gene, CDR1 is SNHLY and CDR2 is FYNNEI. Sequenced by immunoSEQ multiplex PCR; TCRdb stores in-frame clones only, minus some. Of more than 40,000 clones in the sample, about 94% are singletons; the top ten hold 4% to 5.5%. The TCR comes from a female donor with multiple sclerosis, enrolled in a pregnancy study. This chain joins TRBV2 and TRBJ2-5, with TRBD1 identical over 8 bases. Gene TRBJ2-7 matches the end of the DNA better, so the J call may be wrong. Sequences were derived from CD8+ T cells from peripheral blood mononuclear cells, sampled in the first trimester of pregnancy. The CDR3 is CASSGGQETYEQYF. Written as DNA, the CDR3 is TGTGCCAGCAGTGGGGGACAGGAGACCTACGAGCAGTACTTC.